This is a list of T cell receptor beta chains from one sample in a study of beta chain features in type 1 diabetes. The table came from immunoSEQ multiplex PCR; TCRdb's copy has only in-frame clones and leaves some out. Of about 650,000 clones in the sample, 9.5% to 15% were seen once. Source material: naive CD4+ T cells from blood. The receptors stem from a young man with type 1 diabetes. Each CDR3 is given with its conserved first and last residue. Each record gives: J gene, V gene, D gene, clone size, CDR3 DNA, CDR3 protein. A D gene is named only where the DNA matches it firmly. Clone size is not always given. Where it is, it says once, few, many or a class for expanded clones.

j_gene: TRBJ1-4
v_gene: TRBV9
d_gene: TRBD1
abundance: few
CDR3nt: TGTGCCAGCAGCGTTTTGGACAGGGGCGACGAAAAACTGTTTTTT
CDR3aa: CASSVLDRGDEKLFF

j_gene: TRBJ2-3
v_gene: TRBV11-3
d_gene: TRBD1
abundance: NA
CDR3nt: TGTGCCAGCAGCGCCCGACAGGGGCAAGGCACAGATACGCAGTATTTT
CDR3aa: CASSARQGQGTDTQYF

j_gene: TRBJ2-7
v_gene: TRBV7-9
d_gene: TRBD1
abundance: NA
CDR3nt: TGTGCCAGCAGCAGCAACCGGGACAGGTACTACGAGCAGTACTTC
CDR3aa: CASSSNRDRYYEQYF

j_gene: TRBJ1-6
v_gene: TRBV2
d_gene: NA
abundance: few
CDR3nt: TGTGCCAGCAGTGAAGAGGTTAACCCCCTCCACTTT
CDR3aa: CASSEEVNPLHF

j_gene: TRBJ1-5
v_gene: TRBV10-3
d_gene: NA
abundance: NA
CDR3nt: TGTGCCATCGGCAATGGTGGCAATCAGCCCCAGCATTTT
CDR3aa: CAIGNGGNQPQHF

j_gene: TRBJ1-2
v_gene: TRBV18
d_gene: TRBD1
abundance: NA
CDR3nt: TGTGCCAGCTCAACAGACAGGGACTATGGCTACACCTTC
CDR3aa: CASSTDRDYGYTF

j_gene: TRBJ2-5
v_gene: TRBV4-1
d_gene: NA
abundance: once
CDR3nt: TGCGCCAGCAGCCCCGCTGGTCTGGGGACGGAGACCCAGTACTTC
CDR3aa: CASSPAGLGTETQYF

j_gene: TRBJ2-2
v_gene: TRBV5-6
d_gene: TRBD1
abundance: few
CDR3nt: TGTGCCAGCAGCTTGGCCGGGGGACAGGGGGCCGGGGAGCTGTTTTTT
CDR3aa: CASSLAGGQGAGELFF

j_gene: TRBJ1-5
v_gene: TRBV29-1
d_gene: NA
abundance: few
CDR3nt: TGCAGCGTTCAAGTTGTTAGCAATCAGCCCCAGCATTTT
CDR3aa: CSVQVVSNQPQHF

j_gene: TRBJ2-7
v_gene: TRBV28
d_gene: NA
abundance: NA
CDR3nt: TGTGCCAGCAGTCCACAGGGCTACGAGCAGTACTTC
CDR3aa: CASSPQGYEQYF

j_gene: TRBJ1-5
v_gene: TRBV11-2
d_gene: TRBD1
abundance: few
CDR3nt: TGTGCCAGCAGCTTTTCCACAGGGGAATATCAGCCCCAGCATTTT
CDR3aa: CASSFSTGEYQPQHF

j_gene: TRBJ1-4
v_gene: TRBV28
d_gene: TRBD1
abundance: few
CDR3nt: TGTGCCAGCAGTCCCGGGGCCCAGGGGGTAGAAAAACTGTTTTTT
CDR3aa: CASSPGAQGVEKLFF

j_gene: TRBJ1-2
v_gene: TRBV7-9
d_gene: NA
abundance: few
CDR3nt: TGTGCCAGCAGCTTAGGCGGCAGCTATGGCTACACCTTC
CDR3aa: CASSLGGSYGYTF

j_gene: TRBJ1-2
v_gene: TRBV5-4
d_gene: NA
abundance: few
CDR3nt: TGTGCCAGCAGCTTGACAGGTTTAAACTATGGCTACACCTTC
CDR3aa: CASSLTGLNYGYTF

j_gene: TRBJ2-3
v_gene: TRBV9
d_gene: TRBD2
abundance: NA
CDR3nt: TGTGCCAGCAGCGTAGGGCTAGCTAGCGGGGTTACAGATACGCAGTATTTT
CDR3aa: CASSVGLASGVTDTQYF

j_gene: TRBJ2-7
v_gene: TRBV4-2
d_gene: TRBD1
abundance: NA
CDR3nt: TGTGCCAGCAGCTTGGGGACAGACTCGGCCGAGCAGTACTTC
CDR3aa: CASSLGTDSAEQYF

j_gene: TRBJ1-6
v_gene: TRBV28
d_gene: NA
abundance: NA
CDR3nt: TGTGCCAGCAGTTTATCCGCTACAGGGAATTCACCCCTCCACTTT
CDR3aa: CASSLSATGNSPLHF

j_gene: TRBJ1-6
v_gene: TRBV7-9
d_gene: TRBD1
abundance: NA
CDR3nt: TGTGCCAGCAGCTTAACACAGGGGTCGTGGAATTCACCCCTCCACTTT
CDR3aa: CASSLTQGSWNSPLHF

j_gene: TRBJ1-1
v_gene: TRBV9
d_gene: NA
abundance: NA
CDR3nt: TGTGCCAGCAGCTCCACCCTGGGGGGCACTGAAGCTTTCTTT
CDR3aa: CASSSTLGGTEAFF

j_gene: TRBJ2-3
v_gene: TRBV7-2
d_gene: NA
abundance: NA
CDR3nt: TGTGCCAGCAGCCCGGGACATCGCACAGATACGCAGTATTTT
CDR3aa: CASSPGHRTDTQYF

j_gene: TRBJ1-1
v_gene: TRBV2
d_gene: NA
abundance: NA
CDR3nt: TGTGCCAGCAGTGGGAGGGTGTCAGGGACTGAAGCTTTCTTT
CDR3aa: CASSGRVSGTEAFF

j_gene: TRBJ2-7
v_gene: TRBV6-6
d_gene: TRBD1
abundance: few
CDR3nt: TGTGCCAGCAGCCCGACAGGGAACGAGCAGTACTTC
CDR3aa: CASSPTGNEQYF

j_gene: TRBJ1-2
v_gene: TRBV6-1
d_gene: TRBD1
abundance: NA
CDR3nt: TGTGCCAGCAGTGAACGGGACAGCACCTATGGCTACACCTTC
CDR3aa: CASSERDSTYGYTF

j_gene: TRBJ2-5
v_gene: TRBV9
d_gene: NA
abundance: NA
CDR3nt: TGTGCCAGCAGCCCCCGGGGGCCAGAGACCCAGTACTTC
CDR3aa: CASSPRGPETQYF

j_gene: TRBJ1-2
v_gene: TRBV19
d_gene: NA
abundance: NA
CDR3nt: TGTGCCAGTACCCGGCGAGGGTTCTATGGCTACACCTTC
CDR3aa: CASTRRGFYGYTF

j_gene: TRBJ1-5
v_gene: TRBV7-9
d_gene: NA
abundance: NA
CDR3nt: TGTGCCAGCAGCTTAGGAGACATTAGCAATCAGCCCCAGCATTTT
CDR3aa: CASSLGDISNQPQHF

j_gene: TRBJ2-3
v_gene: TRBV7-8
d_gene: TRBD1
abundance: NA
CDR3nt: TGTGCCAGCAGCCCAGGACAGGGGATATCAGATACGCAGTATTTT
CDR3aa: CASSPGQGISDTQYF

j_gene: TRBJ2-7
v_gene: TRBV11-2
d_gene: TRBD2
abundance: few
CDR3nt: TGTGCCAGCAGCCCAGCGGGACTGTTCAGGGAGCAGTACTTC
CDR3aa: CASSPAGLFREQYF

j_gene: TRBJ2-3
v_gene: TRBV4-3
d_gene: NA
abundance: few
CDR3nt: TGCGCCAGCAGCCAAGATCGGAGGGGCACAGATACGCAGTATTTT
CDR3aa: CASSQDRRGTDTQYF

j_gene: TRBJ1-4
v_gene: TRBV11-2
d_gene: NA
abundance: few
CDR3nt: TGTGCCAGCAGCTTAGGGTTCCGGGTCCAAAATGAAAAACTGTTTTTT
CDR3aa: CASSLGFRVQNEKLFF

j_gene: TRBJ2-7
v_gene: TRBV2
d_gene: TRBD1
abundance: few
CDR3nt: TGTGCCAGCAGGCAGATACAGGGGGGTTCCTACGAGCAGTACTTC
CDR3aa: CASRQIQGGSYEQYF

j_gene: TRBJ2-1
v_gene: TRBV7-9
d_gene: TRBD1
abundance: NA
CDR3nt: TGTGCCAGCAGCTCCGGACAGGCGATATGGGGCAATGAGCAGTTCTTC
CDR3aa: CASSSGQAIWGNEQFF

j_gene: TRBJ1-2
v_gene: TRBV9
d_gene: NA
abundance: NA
CDR3nt: TGTGCCAGCAGCGTAGAGGAGAATTCATTCTATGGCTACACCTTC
CDR3aa: CASSVEENSFYGYTF

j_gene: TRBJ1-5
v_gene: TRBV6-1
d_gene: NA
abundance: few
CDR3nt: TGTGCCATCAGTGAAGTTGAGGGTTCCCAGCATTTT
CDR3aa: CAISEVEGSQHF

j_gene: TRBJ1-6
v_gene: TRBV28
d_gene: NA
abundance: few
CDR3nt: TGTGCCAGCAGTTTGCCGGGGTTTTATAATTCACCCCTCCACTTT
CDR3aa: CASSLPGFYNSPLHF

j_gene: TRBJ1-2
v_gene: TRBV19
d_gene: TRBD1
abundance: NA
CDR3nt: TGTGCCAGTAGCCTGGGGCAGGGGGCTTGGGGCTACACCTTC
CDR3aa: CASSLGQGAWGYTF

j_gene: TRBJ2-3
v_gene: TRBV9
d_gene: NA
abundance: NA
CDR3nt: TGTGCCAGCAGCGTAGCTATAGGGACCGCCTCCCACACAGATACGCAGTATTTT
CDR3aa: CASSVAIGTASHTDTQYF

j_gene: TRBJ1-1
v_gene: TRBV27
d_gene: TRBD1
abundance: few
CDR3nt: TGTGCCAGCAGGCGCGGACAGGGGAACACTGAAGCTTTCTTT
CDR3aa: CASRRGQGNTEAFF

j_gene: TRBJ2-7
v_gene: TRBV13
d_gene: NA
abundance: NA
CDR3nt: TGTGCCAGCAGCCTCGGGGGAACGCGTCTCGAGCAGTACTTC
CDR3aa: CASSLGGTRLEQYF

j_gene: TRBJ2-2
v_gene: TRBV23-1
d_gene: TRBD1
abundance: NA
CDR3nt: TGCGCCAGCAGGCGCGGACAGGGCGGCACCGGGGAGCTGTTTTTT
CDR3aa: CASRRGQGGTGELFF

j_gene: TRBJ1-1
v_gene: TRBV9
d_gene: TRBD1
abundance: few
CDR3nt: TGTGCCAGCAGCGTAGAGGACAGGGCGGGCACTGAAGCTTTCTTT
CDR3aa: CASSVEDRAGTEAFF

j_gene: TRBJ2-3
v_gene: TRBV7-2
d_gene: NA
abundance: NA
CDR3nt: TGTGCCAGCAGCCCGCGGGATGGGGATACGCAGTATTTT
CDR3aa: CASSPRDGDTQYF

j_gene: TRBJ1-2
v_gene: TRBV6-5
d_gene: NA
abundance: few
CDR3nt: TGTGCCAGCACTCTAGGGAGGGGAATTAACTATGGCTACACCTTC
CDR3aa: CASTLGRGINYGYTF